Listed below are T cell receptor beta chains from one sample, sequenced in a study of cytomegalovirus exposure and HLA in healthy donors. Sequencing used immunoSEQ multiplex PCR; TCRdb keeps in-frame clones, though not all of them. The sample yields fewer than 100,000 clones, approximately 72% seen once. The sequenced sample consisted of PBMCs. These receptors came from a middle-aged woman in good health and CMV-seropositive. The CDR3 runs from the conserved cysteine through the conserved F or W. A D gene is named only where the DNA matches it firmly. Size tells how often a clone was seen (once, few, many) or the class of an expanded clone, and some rows leave it out.

TRBD1 | TRBJ2-7 | - | 14 | TRBV11-3 | CASSLTGDTNEQYF | TGTGCCAGCAGCTTAACAGGGGACACGAACGAGCAGTACTTC
TRBD2 | TRBJ2-7 | - | 14 | TRBV10-1 | CASSSTSGAYEQYF | TGCGCCAGCAGTTCAACTAGCGGGGCGTACGAGCAGTACTTC
TRBD2 | TRBJ2-1 | - | 13 | TRBV5-4 | CASSSGTREEQFF | TGTGCCAGCAGCTCCGGGACTAGAGAAGAGCAGTTCTTC
TRBD2 | TRBJ2-7 | - | 15 | TRBV6-6 | CASRPGLAGAYEQYF | TGTGCCAGCAGACCTGGACTAGCGGGGGCCTACGAGCAGTACTTC
TRBD2 | TRBJ2-5 | - | 16 | TRBV7-9 | CASSLGLAGGQETQYF | TGTGCCAGCAGCTTAGGTCTCGCGGGAGGTCAAGAGACCCAGTACTTC
TRBD1 | TRBJ1-2 | once | 13 | TRBV2 | CASIRDRGKGYTF | TGTGCCAGCATTAGGGACAGAGGGAAAGGCTACACCTTC
TRBD2 | TRBJ2-7 | - | 14 | TRBV5-1 | CASRGREGSYEQYF | TGCGCCAGCAGAGGGAGGGAGGGCTCCTACGAGCAGTACTTC
TRBD1 | TRBJ1-5 | - | 13 | TRBV18 | CASSRDRDQPQHF | TGTGCCAGCTCACGAGACAGGGATCAGCCCCAGCATTTT
- | TRBJ1-1 | - | 15 | TRBV19 | CASSGRRGVDTEAFF | TGTGCCAGTAGCGGGCGCAGGGGAGTTGACACTGAAGCTTTCTTT
- | TRBJ2-2 | - | 14 | TRBV11-2 | CASSNRGGTGELFF | TGTGCCAGCAGCAACAGGGGAGGCACCGGGGAGCTGTTTTTT
TRBD1 | TRBJ1-5 | - | 15 | TRBV6-6 | CASSYPDRGEQPQHF | TGTGCCAGCAGTTACCCTGACAGGGGAGAACAGCCCCAGCATTTT
TRBD1 | TRBJ1-1 | - | 15 | TRBV2 | CASSGAGGGNTEAFF | TGTGCCAGCAGTGGGGCAGGGGGAGGTAACACTGAAGCTTTCTTT
TRBD2 | TRBJ2-3 | once | 15 | TRBV25-1 | CASSEYGGGPDTQYF | TGTGCCAGCAGTGAATATGGGGGAGGGCCAGATACGCAGTATTTT
- | TRBJ1-1 | - | 16 | TRBV15 | CATSPGGEGMNTEAFF | TGTGCCACCAGCCCCGGCGGGGAGGGCATGAACACTGAAGCTTTCTTT
- | TRBJ2-7 | - | 15 | TRBV16 | CASSQNLGFDYEQYF | TGTGCCAGCAGCCAAAATCTCGGGTTTGACTACGAGCAGTACTTC
TRBD1 | TRBJ2-2 | - | 13 | TRBV11-2 | CASRKDRFGELFF | TGTGCCAGCAGGAAGGACAGGTTCGGGGAGCTGTTTTTT
- | TRBJ1-2 | few | 12 | TRBV9 | CASSVDGYGYTF | TGTGCCAGCAGCGTAGACGGCTATGGCTACACCTTC
- | TRBJ1-1 | - | 13 | TRBV5-4 | CASSIQGNTEAFF | TGTGCCAGCAGCATACAGGGTAACACTGAAGCTTTCTTT
TRBD2 | TRBJ2-1 | few | 15 | TRBV28 | CASSRMGLDINEQFF | TGTGCCAGCAGCCGAATGGGACTAGATATCAATGAGCAGTTCTTC
- | TRBJ1-4 | few | 15 | TRBV6-4 | CASSAGGGSNEKLFF | TGTGCCAGCAGTGCTGGCGGGGGATCTAATGAAAAACTGTTTTTT
TRBD1 | TRBJ1-6 | - | 14 | TRBV27 | CASSYRDSNSPLHF | TGTGCCAGCAGCTACCGGGACAGTAATTCACCCCTCCACTTT
TRBD1 | TRBJ1-1 | - | 14 | TRBV9 | CASSAGTGATEAFF | TGTGCCAGCAGCGCCGGGACAGGGGCGACTGAAGCTTTCTTT
- | TRBJ1-2 | - | 14 | TRBV6-5 | CASSPDRISWGYTF | TGTGCCAGCAGCCCAGACAGGATTTCGTGGGGCTACACCTTC
- | TRBJ2-3 | few | 16 | TRBV19 | CASSIRGDGVTDTQYF | TGTGCCAGTAGTATTCGCGGGGACGGGGTCACAGATACGCAGTATTTT
TRBD2 | TRBJ2-1 | - | 15 | TRBV19 | CASSIEAGTYNEQFF | TGTGCCAGTAGTATAGAAGCGGGAACCTACAATGAGCAGTTCTTC
- | TRBJ1-3 | - | 16 | TRBV5-1 | CASSLAGQGSGNTIYF | TGCGCCAGCAGCTTGGCTGGGCAGGGTTCTGGAAACACCATATATTTT
- | TRBJ2-7 | - | 14 | TRBV27 | CASSLQVDSYGQYF | TGTGCCAGCAGTCTTCAGGTGGACTCCTACGGGCAGTACTTC
- | TRBJ2-1 | - | 17 | TRBV14 | CASSSSRQRSRYNEQFF | TGTGCCAGCAGCTCCTCGAGACAGCGATCGAGGTACAATGAGCAGTTCTTC
- | TRBJ2-7 | - | 13 | TRBV13 | CASSLALDYEQYF | TGTGCCAGCAGCTTAGCGTTAGACTACGAGCAGTACTTC
TRBD1 | TRBJ1-2 | - | 16 | TRBV5-5 | CASSFRRTGELGGYTF | TGTGCCAGCAGCTTCCGTCGGACAGGGGAGCTTGGTGGCTACACCTTC
TRBD1 | TRBJ1-4 | - | 15 | TRBV2 | CASSEAGTADEKLFF | TGTGCCAGCAGTGAGGCCGGGACAGCTGACGAAAAACTGTTTTTT
TRBD2 | TRBJ2-3 | once | 15 | TRBV2 | CASSGLAGAPDTQYF | TGTGCCAGCAGTGGGCTAGCGGGAGCCCCAGATACGCAGTATTTT
- | TRBJ2-7 | - | 14 | TRBV14 | CASSQEKDRYEQYF | TGTGCCAGCAGCCAAGAAAAGGACAGATACGAGCAGTACTTC
TRBD2 | TRBJ2-1 | - | 16 | TRBV6-4 | CASSVLAGVSSNEQFF | TGCGCCAGCAGTGTACTAGCGGGAGTAAGTAGTAATGAGCAGTTCTTC
- | TRBJ2-7 | few | 13 | TRBV27 | CASSRTATYEQYF | TGTGCCAGCAGCCGGACTGCTACCTACGAGCAGTACTTC
TRBD2 | TRBJ2-1 | - | 15 | TRBV4-1 | CASSQDWLAGREQFF | TGCGCCAGCAGCCAAGATTGGCTAGCGGGGCGGGAGCAGTTCTTC
- | TRBJ2-3 | - | 12 | TRBV28 | CATTPPRDTQYF | TGTGCCACCACCCCCCCTCGGGATACGCAGTATTTT
- | TRBJ1-3 | few | 12 | TRBV5-6 | CASSSTGNTIYF | TGTGCCAGCAGCTCGACAGGAAACACCATATATTTT
TRBD1 | TRBJ1-2 | - | 14 | TRBV10-3 | CAISEGQVNYGYTF | TGTGCCATCAGTGAGGGACAGGTTAACTATGGCTACACCTTC
- | TRBJ1-1 | - | 20 | TRBV6-1 | CASSEVSSSRYHGGNTEAFF | TGTGCCAGCAGTGAAGTTAGTTCGTCTCGGTACCATGGAGGGAACACTGAAGCTTTCTTT
- | TRBJ2-1 | - | 16 | TRBV5-1 | CASSGQGIAVYNEQFF | TGCGCCAGCAGCGGGCAGGGGATTGCCGTCTACAATGAGCAGTTCTTC
TRBD1 | TRBJ2-7 | - | 15 | TRBV5-5 | CASSLRTGVVYEQYF | TGTGCCAGCAGCTTAAGGACAGGGGTAGTCTACGAGCAGTACTTC
- | TRBJ1-2 | - | 12 | TRBV28 | CASAELYYGYTF | TGTGCCAGCGCGGAGTTATACTATGGCTACACCTTC
- | TRBJ1-5 | - | 14 | TRBV19 | CASSIVPGPRAQHF | TGTGCCAGTAGTATAGTCCCAGGGCCCAGGGCCCAGCATTTT
TRBD1 | TRBJ2-7 | - | 15 | TRBV7-8 | CASSPRTGQNYEQYF | TGTGCCAGCAGCCCACGGACAGGCCAAAACTACGAGCAGTACTTC
- | TRBJ1-6 | - | 18 | TRBV2 | CASSERQGRMRKDSPLHF | TGTGCCAGCAGTGAGCGCCAGGGAAGAATGAGAAAGGATTCACCCCTCCACTTT
- | TRBJ2-1 | once | 12 | TRBV7-4 | CASSLLWLASVF | TGTGCCAGCAGCTTACTGTGGCTAGCCTCTGTCTTC